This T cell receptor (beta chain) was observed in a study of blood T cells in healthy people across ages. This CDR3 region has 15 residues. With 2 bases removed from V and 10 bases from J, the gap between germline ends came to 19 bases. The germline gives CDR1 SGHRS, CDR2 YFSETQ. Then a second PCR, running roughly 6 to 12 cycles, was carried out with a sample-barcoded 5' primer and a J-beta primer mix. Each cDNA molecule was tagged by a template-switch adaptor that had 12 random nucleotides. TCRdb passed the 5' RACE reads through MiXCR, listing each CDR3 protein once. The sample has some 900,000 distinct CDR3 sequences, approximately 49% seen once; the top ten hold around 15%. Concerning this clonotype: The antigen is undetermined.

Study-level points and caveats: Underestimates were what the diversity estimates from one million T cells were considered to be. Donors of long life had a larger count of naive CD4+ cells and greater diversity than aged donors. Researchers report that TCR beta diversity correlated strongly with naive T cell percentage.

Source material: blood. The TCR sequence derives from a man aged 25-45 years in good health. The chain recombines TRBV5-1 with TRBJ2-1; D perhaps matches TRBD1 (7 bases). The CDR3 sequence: CASSFGGTADYEQFF. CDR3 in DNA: TGCGCCAGCAGCTTTGGAGGGACAGCAGATTACGAGCAGTTCTTC.